This passage covers 14 T cell receptor beta chains from one sample sequenced in a study of CD8+ T cells in alopecia areata. Documented treatment: oral pan-JAK inhibitor, 5-10 mg twice daily. Sequencing used cDNA as its template, made by extracting RNA and reverse transcribing it. Libraries were prepared by immunoSEQ multiplex PCR; TCRdb keeps only in-frame clonotypes and omits some of them. The table records roughly 200,000 clones, about 60% of them present only once. The starting material was CD8+ T cells sorted from blood, obtained at week 24, from a patient treated with tofacitinib. The origin of the receptors is a human donor with alopecia areata.

As DNA, the CDR3 is TGTGCCAGCAGCCAAGATTTGGGGGGCCCCGGAGGCATTCAGCCCCAGCATTTT. It encodes CASSQDLGGPGGIQPQHF. The chain employs TRBV4-2 and TRBJ1-5, with a tentative D call TRBD1 (6 bases). Germline V gene lookup returns CDR1 LGHNA and CDR2 YNFKEQ. V was cut by 0 bases and J by 6 bases, with 21 bases left in between. This CDR3 has 18 amino acids.

V gene TRBV5-1 combines with J gene TRBJ2-7; a possible D gene is TRBD2 (5 bases). CDR3 length: 13 residues. Trimming removed 1 base at V and 2 bases at J, with 7 bases between. Germline V gene sequence: CDR1 SGHRS, CDR2 YFSETQ. CDR3 loop: CASSLRGAYEQYF. The CDR3 DNA reads as TGCGCCAGCAGCTTGCGGGGAGCCTACGAGCAGTACTTC.

The chain combines TRBV2 with TRBJ2-5, with TRBD2 matching 12 bases. CDR1 and CDR2 from the germline V gene are SNHLY and FYNNEI. The CDR3 sequence is 14 residues long. The junction had 2 bases not matched to a gene; V was cut back by 4 bases and J by 5 bases. Written as DNA, the CDR3 is TGTGCCAGCAGTGGAGGACTAGCGGGGGAGACCCAGTACTTC. Protein product: CASSGGLAGETQYF. Complete variable domain (other parts from reference TRBV2 and TRBJ2-5): EPEVTQTPSHQVTQMGQEVILRCVPISNHLYFYWYRQILGQKVEFLVSFYNNEISEKSEIFDDQFSVERPDGSNFTLKIRSTKLEDSAMYFCASSGGLAGETQYFGPGTRLLVL.

The chain uses TRBV14 and TRBJ1-5; a weak D match, TRBD1 (6 bases). This CDR3 comprises 13 residues. Germline V CDR1 and CDR2: SGHDN, FVKESK. Between the trimmed V and J ends, which lost 3 bases and 6 bases, there was a span of 9 bases. CDR3 DNA sequence: TGTGCCAGCAGCCAGGGGGCAAGTCAGCCCCAGCATTTT. The encoded protein is CASSQGASQPQHF. Filled out from reference TRBV14 and TRBJ1-5, the complete variable domain reads EAGVTQFPSHSVIEKGQTVTLRCDPISGHDNLYWYRRVMGKEIKFLLHFVKESKQDESGMPNNRFLAERTGGTYSTLKVQPAELEDSGVYFCASSQGASQPQHFGDGTRLSIL.

This CDR3 reads CASSSTPGGMRETQYF. CDR3 sequence (DNA): TGTGCCAGCAGCTCCACACCTGGGGGAATGAGGGAGACCCAGTACTTC. The rearrangement uses TRBV5-6 and TRBJ2-5, with D possibly being TRBD1 or TRBD2 (5 bases each). CDR3 length equals 16 residues. The V end was cut by 3 bases, the J end by 5 bases, with 20 bases between. Germline V CDR1 and CDR2: SGHDT, YYEEEE. The entire variable domain, with the rest obtained from reference TRBV5-6 and TRBJ2-5, is as follows: DAGVTQSPTHLIKTRGQQVTLRCSPKSGHDTVSWYQQALGQGPQFIFQYYEEEERQRGNFPDRFSGHQFPNYSSELNVNALLLGDSALYLCASSSTPGGMRETQYFGPGTRLLVL.

The chain is built from TRBV29-1 and TRBJ2-7; no clear D gene. The CDR3 consists of 13 residues. Germline lookup yields CDR1 SQVTM and CDR2 ANQGSEA. V lost 0 bases, J lost 3 bases, and 9 bases lay in between. The chain's CDR3 is CSVEDQDDYEQYF. The CDR3 bases are TGCAGCGTTGAAGATCAGGACGACTACGAGCAGTACTTC.

At least ten counts were recorded for this clone. The chain is built from TRBV6-1 and TRBJ2-2; possible D gene TRBD1, 5 bases. In germline, CDR1 is MNHNS, CDR2 SASEGT. The germline V and J ends were trimmed by 2 bases and 5 bases, with 9 bases remaining between them. The CDR3 has 14 residues. The CDR3 DNA is TGTGCCAGCAGTGAACTGGACATAACCGGGGAGCTGTTTTTT. Its translation: CASSELDITGELFF.

The CDR3 here is CATSEGTYGRQPQHF. CDR3 coding DNA: TGCGCCACCAGTGAAGGGACCTACGGGCGTCAGCCCCAGCATTTT. This chain joins TRBV4-1 and TRBJ1-5; D may be TRBD1 (5 bases). CDR3 length: 15 residues. From germline, CDR1 is MGHRA and CDR2 YSYEKL. V was clipped by 10 bases and J by 6 bases, with 22 bases between them.

The chain uses TRBV25-1 and TRBJ2-2; a weak D match, TRBD1 (7 bases). With 7 bases removed from V and 7 bases from J, the gap between germline ends came to 13 bases. The CDR3 length is 13 residues. Germline CDR1 reads MGHDK; CDR2 reads SYGVNS. The CDR3 spells CASKGGGIGELFF. Written as DNA, the CDR3 is TGTGCCAGCAAAGGAGGGGGCATCGGGGAGCTGTTTTTT.

The chain couples TRBV5-1 to TRBJ2-7; 9 nucleotides match TRBD1. Germline V gene lookup returns CDR1 SGHRS and CDR2 YFSETQ. This CDR3 is 15 amino acids long. J gave up 1 base and V 2 bases, and 4 bases lay outside the gene matches. The CDR3 nucleotides read TGCGCCAGCAGCTTCCCGGGACAGGGATCCTACGAGCAGTACTTC. As protein: CASSFPGQGSYEQYF.

This clone was counted a few times. The chain employs TRBV30 and TRBJ1-5; tentative D call: TRBD1 (5 bases). Per the germline V gene, CDR1 is GTSNPN and CDR2 is SVGIG (reference sequence). The CDR3 loop spans 15 amino acids. Trimming took 4 bases from V and 4 from J, leaving 17 bases between them. The CDR3 sequence is CAWTYQGSRNQPQHF. The CDR3 DNA sequence: TGTGCCTGGACCTACCAGGGTAGCCGAAATCAGCCCCAGCATTTT.

J is TRBJ1-6 and V is TRBV25-1; D call uncertain. The V and J ends lost 4 bases and 6 bases respectively, with 13 bases between them. Germline lookup yields CDR1 MGHDK and CDR2 SYGVNS. The CDR3 has 15 amino acids. This CDR3 is CASSVTLGGNSPLHF. In nucleotides, the CDR3 is TGTGCCAGCAGTGTTACCCTCGGCGGTAATTCACCCCTCCACTTT.

This clone turned up a few times. The rearrangement joins TRBV19 to TRBJ2-1; D is uncertain. Looked up from germline, CDR1 is LNHDA and CDR2 is SQIVND (reference sequence). Trimming removed 7 bases at V and 4 bases at J, with 5 bases between. This CDR3 has 11 amino acids. The CDR3 region has the DNA TGTGCCAGTAAGGTATACAATGAGCAGTTCTTC. Protein: CASKVYNEQFF. The whole variable domain, filled in from reference TRBV19 and TRBJ2-1, reads DGGITQSPKYLFRKEGQNVTLSCEQNLNHDAMYWYRQDPGQGLRLIYYSQIVNDFQKGDIAEGYSVSREKKESFPLTVTSAQKNPTAFYLCASKVYNEQFFGPGTRLTVL.

This clone occurred a few times. This chain links TRBV29-1 with TRBJ1-2; D is perhaps TRBD1 (6 bases). Germline CDR1 and CDR2: SQVTM and ANQGSEA. The ends were cut back, 7 bases at V and 7 bases at J, with 25 bases in the middle. The CDR3 totals 15 residues. CDR3 bases: TGCAGCGCCTGGGGGGGGCACTCGGACGCCGGTGGCTACACCTTC. Translating it yields CSAWGGHSDAGGYTF.